This T cell receptor beta chain is drawn from a study of cytomegalovirus exposure and HLA in healthy donors. The overall study: Earlier findings included 100 million to 130 million unique TCR beta sequences obtained from around 180 million T cells. Findings and caveats of the study: The authors later found most CMV-associated TCR beta chains appeared HLA-restricted. As a later analysis showed, a missense DCLRE1C variant was linked to trimming of TCR beta V- and J-genes. Sequencing likely produced, as an artifact, a cluster of highly shared sequence variants.

A word on this clone: What it recognizes is unknown.

This PCR relied on a set of 60 Vbeta primers and 13 Jbeta primers. Clones were read by immunoSEQ multiplex PCR, and TCRdb kept only the in-frame ones, dropping some. The table includes about 190,000 clones, more than 65% detected once. The V gene's germline CDR1 is MNHEY and CDR2 SMNVEV (reference sequence). The CDR3 loop spans 16 amino acids. Trimming removed 3 bases at V and 1 base at J, with 13 bases between. The TCR originated in a woman aged 25 to 39 in good health and CMV-seropositive. The V gene is TRBV27, the J gene TRBJ1-5, with D maybe TRBD1 (5 bases). The sample consisted of PBMCs. The CDR3: CASSFPNRTSNQPQHF. CDR3 nucleotide sequence: TGTGCCAGCAGTTTTCCAAACAGGACCAGCAATCAGCCCCAGCATTTT.